This T cell receptor beta chain comes out of a study of blood T cell repertoires in COVID-19. The CDR3 loop spans 14 amino acids. CDR1 SSHAT and CDR2 FNYEAQ come from the germline V gene (reference sequence). The V end was cut by 5 bases, the J end by 7 bases, with 14 bases between. The assay was immunoSEQ multiplex PCR, and TCRdb's table has in-frame clones only and misses some. The sample holds approximately 50,000 clones, about 80% seen once. The chain joins TRBV7-7 to TRBJ2-2; TRBD1 is a possible D gene (6 bases). This sequence was found in a man between 65 and 85 years old with active COVID-19. The sample consisted of peripheral blood. CDR3 sequence: CASSPNTGYGELFF. The CDR3 nucleotides read TGTGCCAGCAGCCCAAACACAGGGTACGGGGAGCTGTTTTTT.